The 25 T cell receptor beta chains given below trace back to one sample, sequenced in a study of blood T cell repertoires in COVID-19. Assay used: immunoSEQ multiplex PCR; TCRdb lists only in-frame clones, some missing. The repertoire consists of about 230,000 clones, with roughly 91% occurring once and the leading ten covering around 4%. The sample comprised PBMCs or T cells enriched from blood (not recorded which). The receptors stem from a woman aged 25 to 39 with acute COVID-19.

The chain uses TRBV7-2 and TRBJ2-7, with 10 bases that match TRBD2. This CDR3 is 14 amino acids long. The germline gives CDR1 SGHTA, CDR2 FQGNSA. V dropped 6 bases and J dropped 5; count of bases not matched to a gene: 7. DNA for the CDR3: TGTGCCAGCAGTCGGACTAGCGGTAGGGACGAGCAGTACTTC. It translates to CASSRTSGRDEQYF.

V gene TRBV28 combines with J gene TRBJ1-6; 9 positions agree with TRBD1. CDR3 length: 15 residues. The ends lost 5 bases at V and 6 bases at J; junction bases unmatched: 5. Germline CDR1 MDHEN, CDR2 SYDVKM. CDR3 DNA sequence: TGTGCCAGCAGTCCGCGGACAGGGGTTAATTCACCCCTCCACTTT. Protein: CASSPRTGVNSPLHF.

This clone came up once. V and J are TRBV7-6 and TRBJ1-6, with D possibly TRBD1 on 5 matching bases. Trimming left V 4 bases short and J 5 bases short, with 12 bases between. The germline gives CDR1 SGHVS, CDR2 FNYEAQ. The CDR3 totals 15 residues. The chain's CDR3 is CASSSRQINNSPLHF. The CDR3 coding sequence is TGTGCCAGCAGCTCGAGACAGATAAATAATTCACCCCTCCACTTT.

CDR3 DNA sequence: TGTGCCAGCAGCCCCGGTTCTAGCAATCAGCCCCAGCATTTT. Translation: CASSPGSSNQPQHF. The chain couples TRBV7-8 to TRBJ1-5; D not resolved. CDR1 SGHVS and CDR2 FQNEAQ come from the germline V gene. The CDR3 contains 14 residues. V lost 5 bases and J lost 0, with 8 bases in between.

This chain uses TRBV5-4 with TRBJ2-7; 11 bases align to TRBD1. V gave up 2 bases and J gave up 4 bases; unmatched junction bases: 5. CDR1 SGHNT and CDR2 YYREEE come from the germline V gene (reference sequence). The CDR3 has 15 amino acids. The CDR3 sequence: CASSLGQGAGYEQYF. CDR3 DNA sequence: TGTGCCAGCAGCTTAGGACAGGGGGCGGGGTACGAGCAGTACTTC.

This chain connects TRBV11-2 to TRBJ1-4, with D possibly TRBD1 on 5 matching bases. Trimming took 3 bases from V and 10 from J, leaving 15 bases between them. This CDR3 has 14 residues. From germline, CDR1 is SGHAT and CDR2 FQNNGV. This CDR3 is CASSFSVGGGKLFF. The CDR3 coding sequence is TGTGCCAGCAGCTTCTCTGTGGGGGGAGGAAAACTGTTTTTT.

The chain has TRBV30 and TRBJ1-1; D gene unclear. Germline loops: CDR1 GTSNPN, CDR2 SVGIG (reference sequence). V shed 2 bases and J shed 3 bases, with 4 bases lying between them. The CDR3 is 11 residues long. The CDR3 region has the DNA TGTGCCTGGAGTTATGACACTGAAGCTTTCTTT. This translates into CAWSYDTEAFF.

Comment on this clone: The sample contains more than one DNA sequence encoding this CDR3. The V and J genes are TRBV20-1 and TRBJ1-1; D unresolved. Germline V gene sequence: CDR1 DFQATT, CDR2 SNEGSKA (reference sequence). V gave up 4 bases and J gave up 3 bases, with 6 bases separating them. The CDR3 is 11 amino acids. CDR3 sequence: CSATGDTEAFF. The CDR3 nucleotides are TGCAGTGCTACCGGGGACACTGAAGCTTTCTTT.

The chain has TRBV5-4 and TRBJ2-5; D gene uncertain. Trimming shortened V by 4 bases and J by 1 base, and 11 bases separated the two germline ends. This CDR3 is 14 amino acids long. Germline V CDR1 and CDR2: SGHNT, YYREEE (reference sequence). In DNA form, the CDR3 reads TGTGCCAGCAGCCAAGACACCACCCAAGAGACCCAGTACTTC. Amino acid sequence: CASSQDTTQETQYF.

V gene TRBV28 combines with J gene TRBJ2-1; the match to TRBD2 covers 10 bases. The germline CDR1 and CDR2 sequences are MDHEN and SYDVKM. This CDR3 comprises 14 residues. J was trimmed by 5 bases and V by 7 bases; bases with no gene match: 5. The CDR3 sequence: CASTKAGGNNEQFF. CDR3 coding DNA: TGTGCCAGCACCAAAGCGGGGGGGAACAATGAGCAGTTCTTC.

This chain joins TRBV9 and TRBJ2-1; 7 bases match TRBD1. The CDR3 is 15 residues long. V dropped 0 bases and J dropped 7; count of bases not matched to a gene: 7. CDR1 SGDLS and CDR2 YYNGEE come from the germline V gene. The CDR3 spells CASSVEGAFGNEQFF. The CDR3 region has the DNA TGTGCCAGCAGCGTAGAGGGGGCCTTTGGGAATGAGCAGTTCTTC.

V and J are TRBV2 and TRBJ2-1, with 15 bases matching TRBD2. V lost 8 bases and J lost 9; bases outside the gene matches: 5. CDR3 length: 14 residues. CDR1 and CDR2 from the germline V gene are SNHLY and FYNNEI. Here the CDR3 DNA reads TGTGCCAGCGGACTAGCGGGGGGGCCTGGTGAGCAGTTCTTC. Translating gives CASGLAGGPGEQFF.

The J gene is TRBJ2-7, the V gene TRBV18; 12 bases agree with TRBD1. The V gene end was trimmed by 3 bases and the J gene end by 5 bases; junction bases not matched to a gene: 5. The CDR3 contains 15 residues. Germline V lookup: CDR1 KGHSH, CDR2 LQKENI. The CDR3 DNA sequence: TGTGCCAGCTCACCCGGGACAGGGGGCCGGAACGAGCAGTACTTC. It codes for CASSPGTGGRNEQYF.

In nucleotides, the CDR3 is TGTGCCAGCAGCCAGACAGGGGCGCGGGGAAACACCATATATTTT. Its protein is CASSQTGARGNTIYF. The gene calls are TRBV6-5 and TRBJ1-3; TRBD1 agrees at 8 bases. CDR1 and CDR2 (germline): MNHEY, SVGAGI. The CDR3 totals 15 residues. V trimming: 6 bases; J trimming: 4 bases; junction bases outside the gene matches: 8.

This chain uses TRBV11-3 with TRBJ2-3, with 7 nucleotides matching TRBD2. The CDR3 sequence is 15 residues long. Germline CDR1 reads SGHNT; CDR2 reads YENEEA. Germline trimming cut 6 bases from V and 5 bases from J; bases unmatched to any gene: 11. CDR3 in DNA: TGTGCCAGCAGTTCCCGGGGAGGGGATGGAGATACGCAGTATTTT. Protein product: CASSSRGGDGDTQYF.

This clone occurred once. This sequence joins TRBV5-1 and TRBJ2-1; D perhaps matches TRBD2 (5 bases). Germline CDR1 reads SGHRS; CDR2 reads YFSETQ. The CDR3 spans 15 residues. V lost 3 bases, J lost 2 bases, and 12 bases lay in between. Here the CDR3 reads CASSYTAGAYNEQFF. The CDR3 nucleotides are TGCGCCAGCAGCTACACGGCCGGGGCCTACAATGAGCAGTTCTTC. Drawing the rest from reference TRBV5-1 and TRBJ2-1, the complete variable domain is KAGVTQTPRYLIKTRGQQVTLSCSPISGHRSVSWYQQTPGQGLQFLFEYFSETQRNKGNFPGRFSGRQFSNSRSEMNVSTLELGDSALYLCASSYTAGAYNEQFFGPGTRLTVL.

The chain has TRBV11-2 and TRBJ1-2; 7 bases are shared with TRBD1. With V trimmed by 5 bases and J by 4 bases, 7 bases remained unmatched. This CDR3 is built from 14 residues. From germline, CDR1 is SGHAT and CDR2 FQNNGV. CDR3 DNA: TGTGCCAGCAGCGCCCCCGGACAGGCCTATGGCTACACCTTC. Protein: CASSAPGQAYGYTF. Full variable domain (remainder filled in from reference TRBV11-2 and TRBJ1-2): EAGVAQSPRYKIIEKRQSVAFWCNPISGHATLYWYQQILGQGPKLLIQFQNNGVVDDSQLPKDRFSAERLKGVDSTLKIQPAKLEDSAVYLCASSAPGQAYGYTFGSGTRLTVV.

V and J are TRBV7-2 and TRBJ2-7, with 8 bases that match TRBD1. Trimming at V came to 7 bases and at J to 4 bases, leaving 9 bases not matched to a gene. There are 14 residues in the CDR3. CDR1 is SGHTA, CDR2 FQGNSA, per germline. DNA for the CDR3: TGTGCCAGCACCCCGTTCCAGGGGGCATACGAGCAGTACTTC. Translated: CASTPFQGAYEQYF.

The genes are TRBV11-2 and TRBJ1-1, with D possibly TRBD1 on 6 matching bases. The V gene's germline CDR1 is SGHAT and CDR2 FQNNGV. V was trimmed by 7 bases and J by 3 bases, leaving 18 bases between them. The CDR3 covers 15 residues. The CDR3 is CASKGVGTGDTEAFF. The CDR3 nucleotides read TGTGCCAGCAAGGGGGTAGGGACCGGAGACACTGAAGCTTTCTTT.

The rearrangement joins TRBV2 to TRBJ1-2; D is perhaps TRBD1 (5 bases). The CDR3 covers 14 residues. V was pared by 1 base and J by 8 bases, with 14 bases between. Germline V gene lookup returns CDR1 SNHLY and CDR2 FYNNEI. The DNA for the CDR3 is TGTGCCAGCAGTGAAGAGGCCAGGGATAAGGGCTACACCTTC. This gives the protein CASSEEARDKGYTF.

The V and J genes are TRBV27 and TRBJ1-6; 8 nucleotides match TRBD1. The V gene end was trimmed by 6 bases and the J gene end by 7 bases; junction bases not matched to a gene: 2. The CDR3 is made up of 13 amino acids. Germline V gene lookup returns CDR1 MNHEY and CDR2 SMNVEV (reference sequence). The CDR3 spells CASRDRANSPLHF. The CDR3 region has the DNA TGTGCCAGCAGGGACAGGGCCAATTCACCCCTCCACTTT.

The chain employs TRBV9 and TRBJ2-7; maybe TRBD1 (6 bases). Trimming left V 0 bases short and J 6 bases short, with 10 bases between. Germline CDR1 SGDLS, CDR2 YYNGEE. CDR3 length equals 13 residues. This CDR3 is CASSVADSREQYF. Written as DNA, the CDR3 is TGTGCCAGCAGCGTAGCGGACAGCCGCGAGCAGTACTTC.

This chain links TRBV28 with TRBJ1-6; 9 positions agree with TRBD1. CDR1 and CDR2 from the germline V gene are MDHEN and SYDVKM. J was trimmed by 11 bases and V by 2 bases; bases with no gene match: 4. CDR3 size: 14 residues. This CDR3 is CASSLTDRGAPLHF. The CDR3 DNA is TGTGCCAGCAGTTTAACGGACAGGGGAGCACCCCTCCACTTT.

The table lists this clone with a count of one. The rearrangement joins TRBV6-5 to TRBJ1-3; no reliable D call. CDR1 and CDR2 from the germline V gene are MNHEY and SVGAGI. The ends were cut back, 8 bases at V and 4 bases at J, with 9 bases in the middle. This CDR3 comprises 12 residues. The CDR3 sequence: CASGSNGNTIYF. The CDR3 nucleotides are TGTGCCAGCGGCTCGAACGGAAACACCATATATTTT.

This clone was seen a handful of times. The gene calls are TRBV5-6 and TRBJ1-6; 8 bases fit TRBD1. V shed 2 bases and J 10 bases; nucleotides not matched to a gene: 11. Germline CDR1 and CDR2: SGHDT and YYEEEE. This CDR3 has 16 amino acids. The CDR3 is CASSFAWDRSGSPLHF. The CDR3 bases are TGTGCCAGCAGCTTCGCTTGGGACAGGTCTGGGTCACCCCTCCACTTT.